A single sample is the source of the 21 T cell receptor beta chains below, sequenced in a study of blood T cell repertoires in COVID-19. Using immunoSEQ multiplex PCR, the repertoire was profiled, and TCRdb retains in-frame clones only, with some absent. The profile covers hundreds of thousands of clones, with roughly nine tenths appearing a single time and roughly 3.3% taken by the ten largest. Sequenced sample: PBMCs or T cells enriched from blood (not recorded which). Every receptor here comes from a woman between 50 and 59 years old in a cohort exposed to, infected with or recovered from COVID-19 (not recorded which).

The chain carries TRBV11-3 and TRBJ1-1; 7 positions agree with TRBD1. Trimming cost V 0 bases and J 3 bases; bases outside gene matches: 1. The CDR3 is 14 amino acids. Germline CDR1 and CDR2: SGHNT and YENEEA. The CDR3 spells CASSLEGTDTEAFF. The CDR3, as DNA: TGTGCCAGCAGCTTAGAGGGGACAGACACTGAAGCTTTCTTT.

V and J are TRBV4-1 and TRBJ1-1; D is ambiguous. V lost 3 bases and J lost 5, with 10 bases in between. This CDR3 is 13 amino acids long. Germline V gene sequence: CDR1 MGHRA, CDR2 YSYEKL. In DNA form, the CDR3 reads TGCGCCAGCAGCCAGGTTCTTCGGACTGAAGCTTTCTTT. Translating gives CASSQVLRTEAFF.

The chain combines TRBV30 with TRBJ1-4, with unresolved D. V shed 2 bases and J shed 0 bases, with 10 bases lying between them. This CDR3 has 15 amino acids. CDR1 GTSNPN and CDR2 SVGIG come from the germline V gene (reference sequence). CDR3 loop: CAWSLLTSTNEKLFF. The DNA of the CDR3 is TGTGCCTGGAGTCTCCTGACATCAACTAATGAAAAACTGTTTTTT.

The rearrangement joins TRBV24-1 to TRBJ2-2; the match to TRBD2 covers 9 bases. This CDR3 has 18 residues. Germline trimming cut 8 bases from V and 6 bases from J; bases unmatched to any gene: 18. Germline V gene sequence: CDR1 KGHDR, CDR2 SFDVKD. CDR3 sequence: CATMSPVGGGAKAGELFF. The CDR3 region has the DNA TGTGCCACCATGTCTCCGGTTGGCGGGGGGGCCAAGGCCGGGGAGCTGTTTTTT.

This rearrangement joins TRBV9 to TRBJ2-2; 8 positions match TRBD2. CDR3 length: 17 residues. The V and J ends lost 0 bases and 2 bases, in that order; junction bases with no gene match: 6. Germline V lookup: CDR1 SGDLS, CDR2 YYNGEE. In nucleotides, the CDR3 is TGTGCCAGCAGCGTAGCAATTAGCGGGGCAAACACCGGGGAGCTGTTTTTT. This codes for CASSVAISGANTGELFF.

For the CDR3, the DNA is TGTGCCAGCTCACGGACAGCCCTGAACACTGAAGCTTTCTTT. It translates to CASSRTALNTEAFF. The chain employs TRBV18 and TRBJ1-1; D may be TRBD1 (6 bases). Trimming took off 4 bases at V and 0 bases at J, with 9 bases between the two ends. The CDR3 sequence is 14 residues long. Germline V gives CDR1 KGHSH, CDR2 LQKENI.

The chain carries TRBV7-8 and TRBJ2-7; a possible D gene is TRBD2 (5 bases). Looked up from germline, CDR1 is SGHVS and CDR2 is FQNEAQ. This CDR3 spans 12 amino acids. Trimming took 5 bases from V and 5 from J, leaving 10 bases between them. DNA of the CDR3: TGTGCCAGCAGCGCCTATAGCGACGAGCAGTACTTC. Protein product: CASSAYSDEQYF.

The chain couples TRBV10-3 to TRBJ1-1; 7 bases fit TRBD1. CDR3 length: 14 residues. J gave up 4 bases and V 4 bases, and 6 bases lay outside the gene matches. The germline V gene has CDR1 ENHRY and CDR2 SYGVKD. The CDR3 DNA sequence: TGTGCCATCAGTGTTATGCAGGGGGGCACTGAAGCTTTCTTT. Its translation is CAISVMQGGTEAFF.

The chain couples TRBV11-2 to TRBJ1-3; D not certain. This CDR3 has 13 residues. V was cut by 3 bases and J by 0 bases, with 3 bases left in between. Germline CDR1 reads SGHAT; CDR2 reads FQNNGV. The CDR3 sequence: CASSFYSGNTIYF. The CDR3, as DNA: TGTGCCAGCAGCTTCTACTCTGGAAACACCATATATTTT. The whole variable domain, filled in from reference TRBV11-2 and TRBJ1-3, reads EAGVAQSPRYKIIEKRQSVAFWCNPISGHATLYWYQQILGQGPKLLIQFQNNGVVDDSQLPKDRFSAERLKGVDSTLKIQPAKLEDSAVYLCASSFYSGNTIYFGEGSWLTVV.

V gene TRBV5-4 combines with J gene TRBJ2-2, with 10 positions matching TRBD1. This CDR3 contains 15 residues. The germline V gene encodes CDR1 SGHNT and CDR2 YYREEE (reference sequence). Losses at the gene ends were 6 bases for V and 4 bases for J; bases not matched to a gene: 6. The CDR3 DNA follows: TGTGCCAGCATCAGGACAGGGGGAGGCACCGGGGAGCTGTTTTTT. As protein: CASIRTGGGTGELFF.

The chain carries TRBV4-2 and TRBJ1-4; D is ambiguous. Looked up from germline, CDR1 is LGHNA and CDR2 is YNFKEQ. CDR3 length: 15 amino acids. Trimming stripped 0 bases from V and 5 bases from J, with 10 bases between. Here the CDR3 DNA reads TGTGCCAGCAGCCAAGATAGGCGGCGGAATGAAAAACTGTTTTTT. This encodes CASSQDRRRNEKLFF.

This chain uses TRBV5-5 with TRBJ1-5, with a tentative D call TRBD1 (6 bases). CDR1 SGHKS and CDR2 YYEKEE come from the germline V gene (reference sequence). V lost 1 base, J lost 6 bases, and 14 bases lay in between. The CDR3 is 15 residues long. In DNA, the CDR3 is TGTGCCAGCAGCTTGATGGACAGCTGGGCTCAGCCCCAGCATTTT. It yields the protein CASSLMDSWAQPQHF.

V and J are TRBV3-1 (or the pseudogene TRBV3-2) and TRBJ2-1; tentative D call: TRBD2 (6 bases). Germline CDR1 LGHDT, CDR2 YNNKEL (reference sequence). The CDR3 is 16 amino acids. Trimming took off 4 bases at V and 6 bases at J, with 19 bases between the two ends. This chain's CDR3 is CASSPKSREAANEQFF. CDR3 sequence (DNA): TGTGCCAGCAGCCCGAAATCGAGGGAGGCGGCCAATGAGCAGTTCTTC.

The V gene is TRBV6-2 or TRBV6-3, the J gene TRBJ1-1, with 11 bases aligning to TRBD1. The CDR3 consists of 13 residues. V was pared by 5 bases and J by 5 bases, with 1 base of the junction left unmatched. The germline V gene has CDR1 MNHEY and CDR2 SVGEGT. CDR3 amino acids: CASSRDRGTEAFF. CDR3 in DNA: TGTGCCAGCAGTCGGGACAGGGGGACTGAAGCTTTCTTT.

The V call is TRBV6-1, the J call TRBJ2-5, with D uncertain. The CDR3 loop spans 14 amino acids. Germline V lookup: CDR1 MNHNS, CDR2 SASEGT. V was cut by 3 bases and J by 5 bases, with 13 bases left in between. The DNA of the CDR3 is TGTGCCAGCAGTGAGACTGGTATCTGGGAGACCCAGTACTTC. Translation: CASSETGIWETQYF.

The rearrangement links TRBV27 to TRBJ2-3; 10 bases agree with TRBD1. Unmatched junction bases numbered 3, after V lost 1 base and J lost 2 bases. CDR3 length: 16 amino acids. The V gene's germline CDR1 is MNHEY and CDR2 SMNVEV (reference sequence). The CDR3 coding sequence is TGTGCCAGCAGTTTATTTGGGACAGGGGTCACAGATACGCAGTATTTT. The encoded protein is CASSLFGTGVTDTQYF.

V and J are TRBV6-2 or TRBV6-3 and TRBJ1-1, with no clear D. Germline-derived CDR1 and CDR2 are MNHEY and SVGEGT. The CDR3 has 15 residues. Trimming took off 4 bases at V and 1 base at J, with 13 bases between the two ends. CDR3 protein: CASSSVGRANTEAFF. The DNA for the CDR3 is TGTGCCAGCAGTTCCGTCGGGAGGGCGAACACTGAAGCTTTCTTT.

J is TRBJ1-4 and V is TRBV15; D is uncertain. With 1 base removed from V and 5 bases from J, the gap between germline ends came to 14 bases. CDR1 and CDR2 (germline): LNHNV, YYDKDF (reference sequence). The CDR3 contains 16 residues. The CDR3 reads CATSRASGGLNEKLFF. The CDR3 bases are TGTGCCACCAGCAGAGCCTCGGGCGGACTAAATGAAAAACTGTTTTTT. The full variable domain, completed using reference TRBV15 and TRBJ1-4, is DAMVIQNPRYQVTQFGKPVTLSCSQTLNHNVMYWYQQKSSQAPKLLFHYYDKDFNNEADTPDNFQSRRPNTSFCFLDIRSPGLGDTAMYLCATSRASGGLNEKLFFGSGTQLSVL.

The J gene is TRBJ1-4, the V gene TRBV5-4, with D perhaps matching TRBD1 (6 bases). The CDR3 has 15 amino acids. Deletions cut 4 bases from V and 2 bases from J, with 12 bases between. Looked up from germline, CDR1 is SGHNT and CDR2 is YYREEE (reference sequence). The DNA of the CDR3 is TGTGCCAGCAGCAAAGGGGGTGTCACTAATGAAAAACTGTTTTTT. Its protein is CASSKGGVTNEKLFF.

The chain employs TRBV4-2 and TRBJ1-2; 10 bases are a match to TRBD1. Germline CDR1 reads LGHNA; CDR2 reads YNFKEQ. The CDR3 loop spans 15 amino acids. V shed 3 bases and J 13 bases; nucleotides not matched to a gene: 14. The CDR3 nucleotides read TGTGCCAGCAGCCAGGAAGACAGGGGGCGAGGGGGTCTCACCTTC. Amino acid sequence: CASSQEDRGRGGLTF.

The V call is TRBV5-1, the J call TRBJ2-3, with D unclear. V was pared by 5 bases and J by 3 bases, with 7 bases between. The CDR3 contains 12 residues. Germline V CDR1 and CDR2: SGHRS, YFSETQ. This CDR3 is CASRAETDTQYF. Written as DNA, the CDR3 is TGCGCCAGCAGAGCTGAAACAGATACGCAGTATTTT.